This TCR beta chain originates from a study of blood T cell repertoires in COVID-19. TCRdb's copy holds only in-frame clones and misses some; the assay was immunoSEQ multiplex PCR. Of roughly 430,000 clones listed, over 75% were seen once; the top ten hold approximately 1.5%. The V gene lost 1 base and the J gene lost 6 bases, with 15 bases spanning the gap. The CDR3 is 15 amino acids. Per the germline V gene, CDR1 is MGHRA and CDR2 is YSYEKL. Material for sequencing was PBMCs or T cells enriched from blood (not recorded which). The receptor was derived from a woman under 30 who had been exposed to COVID-19. The V call is TRBV4-1, the J call TRBJ1-2; tentative D call: TRBD1 (5 bases). The CDR3 loop is CASSQVGGDGNGYTF. In DNA form, the CDR3 reads TGCGCCAGCAGCCAAGTGGGAGGGGACGGCAATGGCTACACCTTC.